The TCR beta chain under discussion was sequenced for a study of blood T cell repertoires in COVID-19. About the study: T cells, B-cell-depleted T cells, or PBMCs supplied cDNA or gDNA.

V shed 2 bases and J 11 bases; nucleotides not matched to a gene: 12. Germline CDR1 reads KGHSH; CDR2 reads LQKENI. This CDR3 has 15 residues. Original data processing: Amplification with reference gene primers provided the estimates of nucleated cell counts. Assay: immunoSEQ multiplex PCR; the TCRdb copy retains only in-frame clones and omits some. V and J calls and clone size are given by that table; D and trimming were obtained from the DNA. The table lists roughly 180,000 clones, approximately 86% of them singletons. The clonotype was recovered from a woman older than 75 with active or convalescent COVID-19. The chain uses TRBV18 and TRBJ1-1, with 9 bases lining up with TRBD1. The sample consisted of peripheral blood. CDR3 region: CASSPTIQGAELAFF. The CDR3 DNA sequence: TGTGCCAGCTCACCAACGATACAGGGGGCGGAGTTGGCTTTCTTT.